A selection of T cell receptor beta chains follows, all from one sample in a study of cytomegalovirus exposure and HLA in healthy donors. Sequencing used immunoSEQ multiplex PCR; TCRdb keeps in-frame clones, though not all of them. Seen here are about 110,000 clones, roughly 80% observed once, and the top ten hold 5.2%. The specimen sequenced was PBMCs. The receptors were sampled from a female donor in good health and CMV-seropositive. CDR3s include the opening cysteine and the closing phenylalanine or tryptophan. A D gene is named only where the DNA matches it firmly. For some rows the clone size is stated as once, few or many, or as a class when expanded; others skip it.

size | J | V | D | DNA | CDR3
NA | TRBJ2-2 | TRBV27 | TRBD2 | TGTGCCAGCAGTTTCTGGAGTCCTAGCGGGAGTAATTTAGCCGGGGAGCTGTTTTTT | CASSFWSPSGSNLAGELFF
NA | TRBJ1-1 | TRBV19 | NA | TGTGCCAGTAGTAATACATTGAACACTGAAGCTTTCTTT | CASSNTLNTEAFF
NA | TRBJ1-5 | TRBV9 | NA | TGTGCCAGCAGCGAGAGAGGTGCCAATCAGCCCCAGCATTTT | CASSERGANQPQHF
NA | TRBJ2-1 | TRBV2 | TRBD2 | TGTGCCAGCAGTGTAAGCGGGGGGGCTTTTGAGCAGTTCTTC | CASSVSGGAFEQFF
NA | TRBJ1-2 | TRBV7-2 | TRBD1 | TGTGCCAGCAGCTTATCTTCTGGGACAGTGTATGGCTACACCTTC | CASSLSSGTVYGYTF
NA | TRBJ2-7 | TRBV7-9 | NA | TGTGCCAGCAGCTCCCGAGGGGGTTACGAGCAGTACTTC | CASSSRGGYEQYF
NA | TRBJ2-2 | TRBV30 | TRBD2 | TGTGCCTGGAAGGGAGGGAGGAACACCGGGGAGCTGTTTTTT | CAWKGGRNTGELFF
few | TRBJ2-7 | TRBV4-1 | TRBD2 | TGCGCCAGCAGCCTTGGGACTAGCGGCTACGAGCAGTACTTC | CASSLGTSGYEQYF
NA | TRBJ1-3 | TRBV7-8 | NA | TGTGCCAGCAGCTTAGCGCGACAGAGCTCTGGAAACACCATATATTTT | CASSLARQSSGNTIYF
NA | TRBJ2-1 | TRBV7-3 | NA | TGTGCCAGCAGCCTTTCTAGCGTCCTCAATGAGCAGTTCTTC | CASSLSSVLNEQFF
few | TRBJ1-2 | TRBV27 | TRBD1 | TGTGCCAGCAGTACCCCTGGGGGACAGGGGACTCTCACCTTC | CASSTPGGQGTLTF
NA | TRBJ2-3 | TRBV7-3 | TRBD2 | TGTGCCAGCAGCTCCACCGGGACTAGCGGGGGGGGAACGCAGTATTTT | CASSSTGTSGGGTQYF
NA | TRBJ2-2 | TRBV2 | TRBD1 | TGTGCCAGCAGTGGACAGGGGCTACGGGAGCTGTTTTTT | CASSGQGLRELFF
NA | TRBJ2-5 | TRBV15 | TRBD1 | TGTGCCACCAGCAGGGGGACAATCCCGGGACAGGGGTTTACGGCTCAAGAGACCCAGTACTTC | CATSRGTIPGQGFTAQETQYF
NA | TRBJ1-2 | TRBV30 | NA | TGTGCCTGGAGTACAGGGTCCACAAACTATGGCTACACCTTC | CAWSTGSTNYGYTF
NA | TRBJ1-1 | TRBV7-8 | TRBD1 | TGTGCCAGCAGCAGGACAGGAGAAGCTTTCTTT | CASSRTGEAFF
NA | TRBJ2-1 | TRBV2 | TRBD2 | TGTGCCAGCAGTGAGAGTCGGGTCAACGGGGGGAATGAGCAGTTCTTC | CASSESRVNGGNEQFF
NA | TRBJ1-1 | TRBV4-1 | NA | TGCGCCAGCAGCCCACCGGGCGGCACACCTCTAGGGGACACTGAAGCTTTCTTT | CASSPPGGTPLGDTEAFF
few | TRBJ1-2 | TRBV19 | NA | TGTGCCAGTAGCGACAGGATCCTCGCTATTTATGGCTACACCTTC | CASSDRILAIYGYTF
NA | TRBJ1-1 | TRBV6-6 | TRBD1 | TGTGCCAGCAGTTACTCGAGACAGGGGTCCACTGAAGCTTTCTTT | CASSYSRQGSTEAFF
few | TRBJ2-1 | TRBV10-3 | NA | TGTGCCATCAGTGATCCCGGGGGTGAGCAGTTCTTC | CAISDPGGEQFF
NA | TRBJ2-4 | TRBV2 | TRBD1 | TGTGCCAGCATCGAGGGGGCTGCAAAAAACATTCAGTACTTC | CASIEGAAKNIQYF
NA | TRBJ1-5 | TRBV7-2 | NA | TGTGCCAGCAGCTTGTCCCAGGGAGGCCAGCCCCAGCATTTT | CASSLSQGGQPQHF
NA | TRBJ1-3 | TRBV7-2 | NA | TGTGCCAGCAGCTTCTACAGGAGCTCTGGAAACACCATATATTTT | CASSFYRSSGNTIYF
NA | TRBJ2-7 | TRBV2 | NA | TGTGCCAGCGCCCGTGGAGGGGTCGCCTACGAGCAGTACTTC | CASARGGVAYEQYF
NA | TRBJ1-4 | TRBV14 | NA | TGTGCCAGCAGCCGGAGGCGTACGAACGCTAATGAAAAACTGTTTTTT | CASSRRRTNANEKLFF
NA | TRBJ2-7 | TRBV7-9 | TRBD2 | TGTTCCAGCAGCTTTAGTGGACTAGCTTTTACGCCCGTCGCCTACGAGCAGTACTTC | CSSSFSGLAFTPVAYEQYF
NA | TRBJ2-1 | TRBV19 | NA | TGTGCCAGTAGTATCCCCGGGGTGGATGAGCAGTTCTTC | CASSIPGVDEQFF
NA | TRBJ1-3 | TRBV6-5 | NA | TGTGCCAGCAGGGGCGGGGGACGCTCCGGAAACACCATATATTTT | CASRGGGRSGNTIYF
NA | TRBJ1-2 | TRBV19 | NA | TGTGCCAGTAGCAACCCCACCGGGACAAGGAGAGGCTACACCTTC | CASSNPTGTRRGYTF
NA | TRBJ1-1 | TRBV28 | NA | TGTGCCAGCAGCCGGACCGGGAGGCACACTGAAGCTTTCTTT | CASSRTGRHTEAFF
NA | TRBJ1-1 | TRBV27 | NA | TGTGCCAGCAGTCCCCTGACAGCGATGAACACTGAAGCTTTCTTT | CASSPLTAMNTEAFF
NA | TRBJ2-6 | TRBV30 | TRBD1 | TGTGCCTGGAGGGTTGGACAGGGCATATCTGGGGCCAACGTCCTGACTTTC | CAWRVGQGISGANVLTF
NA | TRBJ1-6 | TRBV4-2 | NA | TGTGCCAGCAGCCAAGATATGGGGGGGACGGTCCCCCTCCACTTT | CASSQDMGGTVPLHF
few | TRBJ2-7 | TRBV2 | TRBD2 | TGTGCCAGCAGTCCAGGACTAGCGGGAGGGCCCTACGAGCAGTACTTC | CASSPGLAGGPYEQYF
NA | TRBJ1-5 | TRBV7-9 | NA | TGTGCCAGCAGCCGAGATAGGAGCAATTCGCCCCAGCATTTT | CASSRDRSNSPQHF
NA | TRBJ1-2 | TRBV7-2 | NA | TGTGCCAGCAGCTTAAACGGTGGGGGGGTTAACTATGGCTACACCTTC | CASSLNGGGVNYGYTF
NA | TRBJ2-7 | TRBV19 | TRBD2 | TGTGCCAGTAGTCGATCTCTAGCGGGAAGCTCCTACGAGCAGTACTTC | CASSRSLAGSSYEQYF
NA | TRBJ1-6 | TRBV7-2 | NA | TGTGCCAGCAGCTTAGTGGCCAGGATTAATTCACCCCTCCACTTT | CASSLVARINSPLHF
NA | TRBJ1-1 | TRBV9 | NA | TGTGCCAGCAGCCCCCAACCCGTGGCAGACACTGAAGCTTTCTTT | CASSPQPVADTEAFF
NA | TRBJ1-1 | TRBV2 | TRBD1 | TGTGCCAGCAGTGAAACAGGGGGTACTAAAGCTTTCTTT | CASSETGGTKAFF
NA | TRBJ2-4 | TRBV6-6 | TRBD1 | TGTGCCAGCAGACTCGAGCGACAGGGGAAAAACATTCAGTACTTC | CASRLERQGKNIQYF
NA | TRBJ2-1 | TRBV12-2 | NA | TGTGCAAGTCGCTTCGGAGCGGGGGGGGAGGACAATGAGCAGTTCTTC | CASRFGAGGEDNEQFF
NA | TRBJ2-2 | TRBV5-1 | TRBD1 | TGCGCCAGCGGGACAGGGAACACCGGGGAGCTGTTTTTT | CASGTGNTGELFF
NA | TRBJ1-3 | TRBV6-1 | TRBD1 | TGTGCCAGCAGTGATTCTTGGACAGGGTCAGTCGGGAACACCATATATTTT | CASSDSWTGSVGNTIYF
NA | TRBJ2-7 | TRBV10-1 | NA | TGCGCCAGCTCGGGACTTTGGGGCTCCTACGAGCAGTACTTC | CASSGLWGSYEQYF